These 5 T cell receptor beta chains came from one sample sequenced in a study of technical replicates of blood from a few donors. Clones were sequenced by immunoSEQ multiplex PCR, and TCRdb holds only the in-frame ones, with some missing. The sample contains some 79,000 clones, roughly 92% of which appear only once. Specimen: T cells isolated from PBMCs. These receptors came from a human donor in good health.

The J gene is TRBJ1-5, the V gene TRBV10-3; no clear D gene. Trimming shortened V by 4 bases and J by 1 base, and 11 bases separated the two germline ends. Germline V gene sequence: CDR1 ENHRY, CDR2 SYGVKD. CDR3 size: 15 residues. This CDR3 reads CAISARGQSNQPQHF. The CDR3, as DNA: TGTGCCATCAGTGCAAGAGGGCAAAGCAATCAGCCCCAGCATTTT.

V gene TRBV5-6 combines with J gene TRBJ2-7; maybe TRBD2 (6 bases). The CDR3 has 15 amino acids. The V gene lost 4 bases and the J gene lost 1 base, with 15 bases spanning the gap. Per the germline V gene, CDR1 is SGHDT and CDR2 is YYEEEE. CDR3 protein: CASSDLARPSYEQYF. DNA of the CDR3: TGTGCCAGCAGCGATCTAGCGCGACCATCCTACGAGCAGTACTTC.

The J gene is TRBJ2-5, the V gene TRBV14; a possible D gene is TRBD2 (6 bases). In germline, CDR1 is SGHDN, CDR2 FVKESK. Trimming took off 3 bases at V and 1 base at J, with 12 bases between the two ends. This CDR3 has 15 amino acids. In nucleotides, the CDR3 is TGTGCCAGCAGCCAGGACCCGGGACTCCAAGAGACCCAGTACTTC. Translated, it gives CASSQDPGLQETQYF.

The rearrangement links TRBV6-5 to TRBJ1-2; D is uncertain. V was cut by 1 base and J by 3 bases, with 9 bases left in between. Germline V lookup: CDR1 MNHEY, CDR2 SVGAGI. This CDR3 is 14 amino acids long. The CDR3: CASSYLAGDYGYTF. CDR3 DNA: TGTGCCAGCAGTTACTTAGCCGGGGACTATGGCTACACCTTC.

This clone has only one observation. V is TRBV5-1 and J is TRBJ1-1; D perhaps matches TRBD1 (5 bases). The germline CDR1 and CDR2 sequences are SGHRS and YFSETQ. This CDR3 is built from 15 residues. V was clipped by 4 bases and J by 1 base, with 14 bases between them. The CDR3 here is CASSITGDWNTEAFF. The CDR3 bases are TGCGCCAGCAGCATCACCGGGGACTGGAACACTGAAGCTTTCTTT.